This T cell receptor (beta chain) stems from a study of Graves' ophthalmopathy and Graves' hyperthyroidism. Overall study findings and caveats: Ophthalmopathy progression cases were predicted by the model with 70.59% sensitivity and 72.22% specificity.

CDR3 regions of TCR beta were amplified from RNA transcripts. In the first round, RT-PCR was carried out with HTBI primers, and a multiplex PCR formed the second round. TCRdb analysed the multiplex PCR reads with MiXCR anew, one entry per CDR3 protein. Among 360,000 or so distinct CDR3 sequences listed, 18% were seen once. V lost 2 bases and J 4 bases, leaving 11 bases between the germline ends. CDR3 length equals 14 residues. Germline CDR1 is SGHTA and CDR2 is FQGNSA. This clonotype was detected ten times or more. Its antigen is undetermined. The TCR comes from a woman between 18 and 29 years old with Graves' ophthalmopathy. V and J are TRBV7-2 and TRBJ1-1, with TRBD1 as a possible D gene (6 bases). Sequencing used peripheral blood. For the CDR3, the DNA is TGTGCCAGCAGCTTATACAGGGTCCCCACTGAAGCTTTCTTT. It translates to CASSLYRVPTEAFF.